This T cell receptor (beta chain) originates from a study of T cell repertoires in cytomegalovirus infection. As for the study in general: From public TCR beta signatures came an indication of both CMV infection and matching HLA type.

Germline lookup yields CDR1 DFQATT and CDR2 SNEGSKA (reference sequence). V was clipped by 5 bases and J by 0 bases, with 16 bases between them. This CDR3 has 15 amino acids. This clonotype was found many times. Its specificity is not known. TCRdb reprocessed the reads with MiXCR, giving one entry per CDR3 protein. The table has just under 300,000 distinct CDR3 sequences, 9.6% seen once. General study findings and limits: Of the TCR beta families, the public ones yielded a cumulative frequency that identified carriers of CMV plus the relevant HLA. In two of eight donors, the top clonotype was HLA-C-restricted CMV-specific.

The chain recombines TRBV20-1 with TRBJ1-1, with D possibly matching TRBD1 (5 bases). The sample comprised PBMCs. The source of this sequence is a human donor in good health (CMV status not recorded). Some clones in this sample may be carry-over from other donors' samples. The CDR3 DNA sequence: TGCAGTGCTTTGGTGGAGGCGGACATGAACACTGAAGCTTTCTTT. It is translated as CSALVEADMNTEAFF.